This TCR beta chain originates from a study of blood T cell repertoires in COVID-19. Study at large: Some COVID-19 samples were acute and others convalescent; all came from the United States, Italy and Spain.

Some clones are missing from TCRdb's copy, which holds only in-frame ones; the method was immunoSEQ multiplex PCR. The table records about 180,000 clones, roughly 84% of them present only once. Individuals drawn from under 30 US areas were roughly 18 to 89 years old. The sequence was collected from a man aged 50 to 60 who had recovered from COVID-19. The source material was PBMCs or T cells enriched from blood (not recorded which).

CDR3 loop: CASSYSGQHRIGGYTF. In nucleotides, the CDR3 is TGTGCCAGCAGTTACTCGGGACAGCATAGAATCGGTGGCTACACCTTC. V is TRBV6-5 and J is TRBJ1-2; 7 positions agree with TRBD1. The CDR3 consists of 16 residues. Germline V gene lookup returns CDR1 MNHEY and CDR2 SVGAGI. Trimming cost V 0 bases and J 7 bases; bases outside gene matches: 11.